This entry is about one TCR beta chain. A multiplex PCR was run with 60 Vbeta primers and 13 Jbeta primers. TCRdb's table, derived via immunoSEQ multiplex PCR, lists solely in-frame clones and lacks some. The sample has 180,000 or so clones, 80% seen once; the top ten hold less than 1.5%. The entry originates in a study of cytomegalovirus exposure and HLA in healthy donors. Trimming cost V 3 bases and J 3 bases, with 12 bases left between them. Looked up from germline, CDR1 is SQVTM and CDR2 is ANQGSEA. The CDR3 consists of 14 residues. This TCR came from a girl under 18 in good health and CMV-seropositive. The chain has TRBV29-1 and TRBJ2-1, with D possibly matching TRBD2 (5 bases). Material for sequencing was PBMCs. The CDR3 coding sequence is TGCAGCGTTGACAACAGAGCGGACTACAATGAGCAGTTCTTC. This gives the protein CSVDNRADYNEQFF.